Following are 22 T cell receptor beta chains from one sample sequenced in a study of shared clonotypes between healthy human individuals. TCRdb keeps only in-frame clones here, not all; method: immunoSEQ multiplex PCR. Here the sample spans approximately 240,000 clones, under 80% being singletons. Sequencing used memory CD4+ T cells sorted from blood. Specified subset: CD45RA-negative fraction. The receptors were gathered from a man in his thirties or forties in good health.

The J gene is TRBJ2-7, the V gene TRBV2, with 9 bases lining up with TRBD2. The CDR3 extends over 15 amino acids. Losses at the gene ends were 5 bases for V and 4 bases for J; bases not matched to a gene: 9. CDR1 and CDR2 from the germline V gene are SNHLY and FYNNEI. In nucleotides, the CDR3 is TGTGCCAGCAGTTTGAGGAGTAGCGGGAGTTACGAGCAGTACTTC. This codes for CASSLRSSGSYEQYF.

This clone was detected only a few times. The V and J genes are TRBV19 and TRBJ1-2, with D perhaps matching TRBD1 (6 bases). V was pared by 7 bases and J by 8 bases, with 20 bases between. CDR3 size: 14 residues. The germline V gene has CDR1 LNHDA and CDR2 SQIVND (reference sequence). CDR3 DNA sequence: TGTGCCAGTACCACTTTTACAGGGTCAGAGGGCTACACCTTC. Translation: CASTTFTGSEGYTF.

Here the CDR3 DNA reads TGTGCCAGCAGCTCGAACCCAAACGTGTTGCAATCCTACAATGAGCAGTTCTTC. Translation: CASSSNPNVLQSYNEQFF. The rearrangement links TRBV7-2 to TRBJ2-1; D is unresolved. The CDR3 is made up of 18 amino acids. The V gene lost 4 bases and the J gene lost 1 base, with 20 bases spanning the gap. CDR1 is SGHTA and CDR2 is FQGNSA in the germline V gene.

This chain links TRBV7-8 with TRBJ2-2, with TRBD2 matching 10 bases. The CDR3 runs to 17 residues. The V gene end was trimmed by 6 bases and the J gene end by 3 bases; junction bases not matched to a gene: 10. Looked up from germline, CDR1 is SGHVS and CDR2 is FQNEAQ. CDR3 nucleotide sequence: TGTGCCAGCAGGTGGAGACCTAGCGGGAGCGACACCGGGGAGCTGTTTTTT. It yields the protein CASRWRPSGSDTGELFF.

The V call is TRBV28, the J call TRBJ1-2, with 7 bases matching TRBD1. V shed 7 bases, J shed 3 bases, and the junction held 11 bases outside the gene matches. This CDR3 region has 15 residues. The germline gives CDR1 MDHEN, CDR2 SYDVKM. The CDR3 spells CASTPTDRAYYGYTF. The CDR3, as DNA: TGTGCCAGCACCCCGACTGACAGGGCCTACTATGGCTACACCTTC.

The rearrangement joins TRBV27 to TRBJ1-5; D remains unclear. The CDR3 sequence is 13 residues long. V was cut by 2 bases and J by 6 bases, with 8 bases left in between. The germline V gene has CDR1 MNHEY and CDR2 SMNVEV (reference sequence). The chain's CDR3 is CASSLRYGQPQHF. CDR3 nucleotide sequence: TGTGCCAGCAGTTTAAGGTACGGTCAGCCCCAGCATTTT.

This clone was detected only a few times. V usage is TRBV4-1 and J usage is TRBJ2-7; D uncertain. The germline gives CDR1 MGHRA, CDR2 YSYEKL. V was pared by 4 bases and J by 3 bases, with 16 bases between. This CDR3 has 15 amino acids. CDR3 protein: CASSLSRTTNYEQYF. The CDR3 DNA sequence: TGCGCCAGCAGCCTCTCAAGGACCACCAACTACGAGCAGTACTTC.

This clone was observed a few times. This sample includes further DNA sequences coding for the same CDR3. The genes are TRBV2 and TRBJ2-5; D call uncertain. This CDR3 region has 11 residues. V lost 4 bases to trimming and J lost 5 bases, with 5 bases between them. The germline V gene encodes CDR1 SNHLY and CDR2 FYNNEI. The CDR3 coding sequence is TGTGCCAGCAGTGGGCGGGAGACCCAGTACTTC. Translated: CASSGRETQYF.

The rearrangement links TRBV5-1 to TRBJ2-3; 9 nucleotides align to TRBD2. Germline loops: CDR1 SGHRS, CDR2 YFSETQ. The CDR3 sequence is 15 residues long. With 5 bases clipped from V and 0 bases from J, the junction kept 4 bases outside the gene matches. CDR3 region: CASRIAGESTDTQYF. The DNA for the CDR3 is TGCGCCAGCAGGATAGCGGGGGAAAGCACAGATACGCAGTATTTT. Variable domain in full (rest from reference TRBV5-1 and TRBJ2-3): KAGVTQTPRYLIKTRGQQVTLSCSPISGHRSVSWYQQTPGQGLQFLFEYFSETQRNKGNFPGRFSGRQFSNSRSEMNVSTLELGDSALYLCASRIAGESTDTQYFGPGTRLTVL.

In DNA form, the CDR3 reads TGTGCCAGCAGCGCCGGGTCCTCCTCTGGAAACACCATATATTTT. Protein sequence: CASSAGSSSGNTIYF. The rearrangement links TRBV7-2 to TRBJ1-3; no clear D. The CDR3 is 15 amino acids. V was pared by 5 bases and J by 0 bases, with 11 bases between. CDR1 and CDR2 (germline): SGHTA, FQGNSA.

The DNA for the CDR3 is TGTGCCAGCAGCCCTCCGGGCAGGGAGGCGACCGGGGAGCTGTTTTTT. Protein sequence: CASSPPGREATGELFF. The chain is built from TRBV5-4 and TRBJ2-2, with D perhaps matching TRBD2 (6 bases). The CDR3 loop spans 16 amino acids. Trimming pared 4 bases from V and 5 bases from J, leaving 18 bases between. Germline-derived CDR1 and CDR2 are SGHNT and YYREEE (reference sequence).

The V and J genes are TRBV6-1 and TRBJ2-6; tentative D call: TRBD2 (5 bases). This CDR3 is built from 16 residues. Germline V gene lookup returns CDR1 MNHNS and CDR2 SASEGT. Trimming removed 1 base at V and 1 base at J, with 8 bases between. This CDR3 reads CASSEVRGSGANVLTF. In DNA, the CDR3 is TGTGCCAGCAGTGAAGTACGGGGATCTGGGGCCAACGTCCTGACTTTC.

The gene calls are TRBV10-1 and TRBJ2-7; no firm D call. This CDR3 is 14 amino acids long. V dropped 3 bases and J dropped 7 bases, with 16 bases sitting between them. The germline gives CDR1 WNHNN, CDR2 SYGVQD (reference sequence). CDR3 sequence: CASSDDGRGGEQYF. For the CDR3, the DNA is TGCGCCAGCAGTGATGACGGGCGTGGTGGGGAGCAGTACTTC.

The CDR3 loop is CASSLSAKAYQPQHF. In nucleotides, the CDR3 is TGTGCCAGCAGTTTATCCGCGAAAGCCTATCAGCCCCAGCATTTT. The chain couples TRBV28 to TRBJ1-5; D not resolved. Trimming took 1 base from V and 5 from J, leaving 12 bases between them. The length of the CDR3 is 15 residues. Germline V gene sequence: CDR1 MDHEN, CDR2 SYDVKM.

V is TRBV4-1 and J is TRBJ2-2, with unresolved D. V lost 0 bases and J lost 4, with 9 bases in between. Germline V gives CDR1 MGHRA, CDR2 YSYEKL. The CDR3 sequence is 15 residues long. CDR3 DNA sequence: TGCGCCAGCAGCCAAGAACAACAACCCACCGGGGAGCTGTTTTTT. Translation: CASSQEQQPTGELFF.

The J gene is TRBJ1-1, the V gene TRBV10-3; no reliable D call. The CDR3 length is 14 residues. V was pared by 10 bases and J by 0 bases, with 15 bases between. Per germline, CDR1 ENHRY and CDR2 SYGVKD. CDR3 protein: CATQLVQMNTEAFF. CDR3 sequence (DNA): TGTGCCACGCAACTGGTCCAAATGAACACTGAAGCTTTCTTT.

The chain couples TRBV4-3 to TRBJ1-3, with 7 bases aligning to TRBD1. The CDR3 is 17 amino acids. V lost 0 bases to trimming and J lost 0 bases; unmatched junction nucleotides: 5. Germline CDR1 is LGHNA and CDR2 is YSLEER. CDR3 residues: CASSQETGTASGNTIYF. The CDR3 DNA is TGCGCCAGCAGCCAAGAAACGGGGACAGCCTCTGGAAACACCATATATTTT.

This sequence joins TRBV18 and TRBJ2-3; D unclear. V was clipped by 5 bases and J by 0 bases, with 3 bases between them. Germline CDR1 reads KGHSH; CDR2 reads LQKENI. CDR3 length equals 12 residues. This chain's CDR3 is CASSKSTDTQYF. The CDR3, as DNA: TGTGCCAGCTCAAAAAGCACAGATACGCAGTATTTT.

The V gene is TRBV14, the J gene TRBJ2-5, with D perhaps TRBD1 or TRBD2 (5 bases each). This CDR3 contains 17 residues. Germline values: CDR1 SGHDN, CDR2 FVKESK. V lost 4 bases and J lost 5, with 23 bases in between. DNA for the CDR3: TGTGCCAGCAGCCCCTACCCGACCGCGCTGGGACGGGAGACCCAGTACTTC. This encodes CASSPYPTALGRETQYF. Variable domain in full (rest from reference TRBV14 and TRBJ2-5): EAGVTQFPSHSVIEKGQTVTLRCDPISGHDNLYWYRRVMGKEIKFLLHFVKESKQDESGMPNNRFLAERTGGTYSTLKVQPAELEDSGVYFCASSPYPTALGRETQYFGPGTRLLVL.

V gene TRBV18 combines with J gene TRBJ2-7, with no clear D. V lost 0 bases and J lost 6, with 12 bases in between. Per germline, CDR1 KGHSH and CDR2 LQKENI. The CDR3 extends over 14 amino acids. In DNA form, the CDR3 reads TGTGCCAGCTCACCACCCCTGGATGGATCCGAGCAGTACTTC. It encodes CASSPPLDGSEQYF.

This chain connects TRBV28 to TRBJ1-4; the match to TRBD1 covers 9 bases. Trimming took 6 bases from V and 6 from J; bases not matched to a gene: 2. Germline V lookup: CDR1 MDHEN, CDR2 SYDVKM. The CDR3 sequence is 13 residues long. DNA of the CDR3: TGTGCCAGCAGACAGGGGGCTTATGAAAAACTGTTTTTT. Its translation: CASRQGAYEKLFF.

This clone was recorded once. The CDR3 is CASSQTLGAGETQYF. CDR3 bases: TGTGCCAGCAGCCAAACTTTGGGGGCTGGGGAGACCCAGTACTTC. The chain joins TRBV14 to TRBJ2-5; D is perhaps TRBD1 (6 bases). The V end lost 2 bases, the J end lost 5 bases, and 15 bases lay between the germline ends. This CDR3 is built from 15 residues. Germline CDR1 is SGHDN and CDR2 is FVKESK.